This T cell receptor (beta chain) was captured in a study of control samples from healthy donors and cancer patients. The data were produced by immunoSEQ multiplex PCR, yet TCRdb's version contains in-frame clones alone and is incomplete. The table lists roughly 120,000 clones, about 92% of them singletons. The V gene's germline CDR1 is SGHDT and CDR2 YYEEEE. After removal of 0 bases from V and 6 bases from J, the junction contained 7 bases not matched to a gene. The CDR3 extends over 15 amino acids. The gene calls are TRBV5-6 and TRBJ1-1; the match to TRBD1 covers 8 bases. This TCR was recovered from a man aged 45-65 years with head and neck cancer. Sequenced: PBMCs. The CDR3 DNA reads TGTGCCAGCAGCTTGGGGACAGGGAGTAGCGCTGAAGCTTTCTTT. This codes for CASSLGTGSSAEAFF.